Included here is one T cell receptor beta chain sequence, with context. What it binds is unknown. The CDR3 consists of 15 residues. V was pared by 5 bases and J by 4 bases, with 7 bases of the junction left unmatched. Germline lookup yields CDR1 SGHAT and CDR2 FQNNGV. Assay: immunoSEQ multiplex PCR; the TCRdb copy retains only in-frame clones and omits some. The sample holds roughly 160,000 clones, approximately 80% seen once. These data originate in a study of cytotoxic CD8 clonotypes in ibrutinib-treated CLL. About the research overall: Samples showed on average approximately 270,000 productive templates and 80,000 to 100,000 productive rearrangements.

The study's findings and limits: Shared public clonotypes were rare, and on treatment they either got smaller or stayed the same.

The clonotype was recovered from a human donor with chronic lymphocytic leukemia. The rearrangement joins TRBV11-2 to TRBJ2-2; 7 bases are shared with TRBD1. Sequenced material: PBMCs, taken after 24 months of ibrutinib treatment. CDR3 nucleotide sequence: TGTGCCAGCAGCCCTGGGGACAGTCTCACCGGGGAGCTGTTTTTT. This codes for CASSPGDSLTGELFF. The whole variable domain, remainder taken from reference TRBV11-2 and TRBJ2-2, is EAGVAQSPRYKIIEKRQSVAFWCNPISGHATLYWYQQILGQGPKLLIQFQNNGVVDDSQLPKDRFSAERLKGVDSTLKIQPAKLEDSAVYLCASSPGDSLTGELFFGEGSRLTVL.